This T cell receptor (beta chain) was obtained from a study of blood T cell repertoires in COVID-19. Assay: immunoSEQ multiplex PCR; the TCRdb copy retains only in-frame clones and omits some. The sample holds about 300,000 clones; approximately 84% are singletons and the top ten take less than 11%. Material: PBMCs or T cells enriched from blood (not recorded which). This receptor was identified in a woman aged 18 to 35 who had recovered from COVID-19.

CDR3 in amino acids: CASSIQEGYGNQPQHF. As DNA, the CDR3 is TGTGCCAGTAGTATACAGGAAGGATATGGCAATCAGCCCCAGCATTTT. The chain combines TRBV19 with TRBJ1-5, with D uncertain. CDR1 LNHDA and CDR2 SQIVND come from the germline V gene (reference sequence). V was cut by 2 bases and J by 2 bases, with 13 bases left in between. CDR3 length equals 16 residues. Full variable domain (rest looked up from reference TRBV19 and TRBJ1-5): DGGITQSPKYLFRKEGQNVTLSCEQNLNHDAMYWYRQDPGQGLRLIYYSQIVNDFQKGDIAEGYSVSREKKESFPLTVTSAQKNPTAFYLCASSIQEGYGNQPQHFGDGTRLSIL.